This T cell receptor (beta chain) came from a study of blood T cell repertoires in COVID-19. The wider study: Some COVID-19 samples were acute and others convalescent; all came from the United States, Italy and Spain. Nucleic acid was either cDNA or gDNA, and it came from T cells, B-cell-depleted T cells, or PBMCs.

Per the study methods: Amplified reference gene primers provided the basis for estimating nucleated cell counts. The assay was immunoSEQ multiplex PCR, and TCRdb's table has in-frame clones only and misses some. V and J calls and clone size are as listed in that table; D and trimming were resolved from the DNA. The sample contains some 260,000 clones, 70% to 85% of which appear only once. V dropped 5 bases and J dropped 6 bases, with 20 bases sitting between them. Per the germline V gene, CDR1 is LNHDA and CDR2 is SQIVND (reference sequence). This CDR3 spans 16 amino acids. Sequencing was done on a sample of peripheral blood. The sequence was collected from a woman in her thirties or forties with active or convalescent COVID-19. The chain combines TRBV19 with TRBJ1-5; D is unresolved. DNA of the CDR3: TGTGCCAGTAGTCCAATTGGGTTTGGAGAAGGTCAGCCCCAGCATTTT. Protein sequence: CASSPIGFGEGQPQHF.